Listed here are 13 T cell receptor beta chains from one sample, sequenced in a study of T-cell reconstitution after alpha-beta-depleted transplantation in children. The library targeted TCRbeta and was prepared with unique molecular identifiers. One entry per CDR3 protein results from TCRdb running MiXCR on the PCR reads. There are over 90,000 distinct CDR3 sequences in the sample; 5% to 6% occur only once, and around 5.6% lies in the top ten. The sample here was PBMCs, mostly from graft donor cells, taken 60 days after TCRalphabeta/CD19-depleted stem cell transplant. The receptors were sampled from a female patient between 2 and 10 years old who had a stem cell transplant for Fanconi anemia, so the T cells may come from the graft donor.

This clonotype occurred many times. CDR3 region: CASSLNWEQYF. The CDR3 nucleotides read TGCGCCAGCAGCTTAAATTGGGAGCAGTACTTC. This chain links TRBV5-1 with TRBJ2-7; D unresolved. The CDR3 is 11 residues long. Germline CDR1 reads SGHRS; CDR2 reads YFSETQ. The V end lost 2 bases, the J end lost 7 bases, and 7 bases lay between the germline ends.

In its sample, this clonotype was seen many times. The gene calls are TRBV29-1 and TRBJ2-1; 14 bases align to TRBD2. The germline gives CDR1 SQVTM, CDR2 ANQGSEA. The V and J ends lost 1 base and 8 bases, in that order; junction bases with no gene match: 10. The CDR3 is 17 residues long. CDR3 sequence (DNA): TGCAGCGTTGAAGGGGAGACTAGCGGGGGGGCCGTCGATGAGCAGTTCTTC. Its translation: CSVEGETSGGAVDEQFF.

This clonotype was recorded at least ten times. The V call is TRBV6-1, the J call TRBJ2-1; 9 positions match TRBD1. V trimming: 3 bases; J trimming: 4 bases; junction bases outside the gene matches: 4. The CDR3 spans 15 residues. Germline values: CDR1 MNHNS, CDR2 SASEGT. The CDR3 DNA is TGTGCCAGCAGTGAGAGGGACAGGGCATACAATGAGCAGTTCTTC. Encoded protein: CASSERDRAYNEQFF.

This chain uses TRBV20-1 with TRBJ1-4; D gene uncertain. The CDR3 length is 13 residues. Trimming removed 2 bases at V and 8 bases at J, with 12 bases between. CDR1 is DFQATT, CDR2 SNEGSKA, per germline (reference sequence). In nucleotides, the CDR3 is TGCAGTGCTAGATCGGCAGGAGCCGAAAAACTGTTTTTT. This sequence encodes CSARSAGAEKLFF.

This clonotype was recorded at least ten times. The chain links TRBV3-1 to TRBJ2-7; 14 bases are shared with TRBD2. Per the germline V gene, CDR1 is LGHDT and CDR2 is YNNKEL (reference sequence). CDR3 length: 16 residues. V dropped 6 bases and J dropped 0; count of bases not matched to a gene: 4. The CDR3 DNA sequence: TGTGCCAGCAGACGGACTAGCGGGGGGAGCTCCTACGAGCAGTACTTC. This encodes CASRRTSGGSSYEQYF.

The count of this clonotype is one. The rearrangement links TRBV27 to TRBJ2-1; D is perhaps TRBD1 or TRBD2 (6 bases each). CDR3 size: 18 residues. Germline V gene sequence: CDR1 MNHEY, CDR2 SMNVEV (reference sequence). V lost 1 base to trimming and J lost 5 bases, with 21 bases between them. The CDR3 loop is CASSLFGRGGRLNNEQFF. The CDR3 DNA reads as TGTGCCAGCAGTTTATTCGGGAGAGGGGGGAGGTTGAACAATGAGCAGTTCTTC.

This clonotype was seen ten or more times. DNA for the CDR3: TGTGCCTACCGGACTAGGTCAAGGTGGGAGACCCAGTACTTC. The encoded protein is CAYRTRSRWETQYF. The V gene is TRBV30, the J gene TRBJ2-5, with TRBD2 identical over 7 bases. The CDR3 spans 14 residues. Germline CDR1 is GTSNPN and CDR2 is SVGIG (reference sequence). The junction had 13 bases not matched to a gene; V was cut back by 7 bases and J by 5 bases.

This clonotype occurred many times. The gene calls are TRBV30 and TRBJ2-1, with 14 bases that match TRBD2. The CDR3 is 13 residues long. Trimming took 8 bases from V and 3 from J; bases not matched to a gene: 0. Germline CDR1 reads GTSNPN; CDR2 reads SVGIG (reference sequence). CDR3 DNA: TGTGCCGGGACTAGCGGGAGCTACAATGAGCAGTTCTTC. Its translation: CAGTSGSYNEQFF.

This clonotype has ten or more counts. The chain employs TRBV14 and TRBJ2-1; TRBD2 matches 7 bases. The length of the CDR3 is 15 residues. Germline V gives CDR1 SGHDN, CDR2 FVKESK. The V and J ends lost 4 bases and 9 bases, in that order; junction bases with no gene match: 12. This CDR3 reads CASSRPGTMGTEQFF. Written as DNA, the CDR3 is TGTGCCAGCAGCCGTCCCGGGACTATGGGAACTGAGCAGTTCTTC.

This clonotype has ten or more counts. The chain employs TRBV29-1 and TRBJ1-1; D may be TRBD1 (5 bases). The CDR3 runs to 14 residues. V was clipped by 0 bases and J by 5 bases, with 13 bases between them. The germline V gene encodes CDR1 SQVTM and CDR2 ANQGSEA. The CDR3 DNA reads TGCAGCGTTGAAGATCATGGGGGAAAGACTGAAGCTTTCTTT. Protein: CSVEDHGGKTEAFF.

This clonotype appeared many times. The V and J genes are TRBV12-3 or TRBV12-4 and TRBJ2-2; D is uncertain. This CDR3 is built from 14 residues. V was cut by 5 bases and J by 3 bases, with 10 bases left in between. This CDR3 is CASSEYDHTGELFF. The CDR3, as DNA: TGTGCCAGCAGTGAATACGACCACACCGGGGAGCTGTTTTTT.

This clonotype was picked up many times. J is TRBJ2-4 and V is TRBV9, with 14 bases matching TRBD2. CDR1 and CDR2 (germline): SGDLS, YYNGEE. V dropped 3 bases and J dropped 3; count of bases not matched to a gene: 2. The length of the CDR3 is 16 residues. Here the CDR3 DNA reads TGTGCCAGCAGCGGACTAGCGGGAGGGGGCAAAAACATTCAGTACTTC. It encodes CASSGLAGGGKNIQYF.

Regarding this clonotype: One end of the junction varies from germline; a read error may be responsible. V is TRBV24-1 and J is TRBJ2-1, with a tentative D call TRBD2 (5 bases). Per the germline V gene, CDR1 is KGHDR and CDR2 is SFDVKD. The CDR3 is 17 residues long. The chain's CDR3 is CATSDTLAGWTYNEQLF. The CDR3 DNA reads TGTGCCACCAGTGACACCCTTGCGGGTTGGACTTACAATGAGCAGTTGTTC.